The T cell receptor beta chain under discussion was sequenced for a study of T cells in Graves' hyperthyroidism and ophthalmopathy. The study's findings and limits: The model forecast ophthalmopathy, anticipating it by a median around 6.4 months before onset.

Germline V gene data show CDR1 as SGHVS and CDR2 as FQNEAQ. V was shortened by 3 bases and J by 9 bases, with 9 bases between the two germline ends. CDR3 length: 12 residues. First hyperthyroidism diagnosis is when the blood sample was obtained, before any ophthalmopathy symptoms. Researchers took RNA transcripts and amplified the TCR beta CDR3 regions from them. The HTBI set primed first-round TCR CDR3 RT-PCR. TCRdb recomputed calls from the multiplex PCR reads with MiXCR, one row per CDR3 protein. The data contain around 380,000 distinct CDR3 sequences, approximately 15% of them singletons. A remark on this clonotype: Its antigen is currently unknown.

Sequenced sample: blood. The receptor was isolated from a man aged 25-40 years with Graves' hyperthyroidism that later progressed to Graves' ophthalmopathy. V usage is TRBV7-8 and J usage is TRBJ2-1; TRBD1 might be the D (5 bases). The CDR3 sequence is CASSFQGIEQFF. DNA of the CDR3: TGTGCCAGCAGCTTCCAGGGTATTGAGCAGTTCTTC.